The 20 T cell receptor beta chains below come from one sample, sequenced in a study of T cell repertoires in cytomegalovirus infection. One entry per CDR3 protein results from TCRdb running MiXCR on the reads. Among approximately 200,000 distinct CDR3 sequences, about 23% were seen once, and the ten largest hold over 15%. Sequencing was performed on CD8+ T cells from PBMCs. Receptors were obtained from a human donor in good health (CMV status not recorded). Some clones in this sample may be carry-over from other donors' samples.

This clonotype was seen more than once but under ten times. CDR3 coding DNA: TGTGCCAGCAGCTTCGGGGCCGCCGGGGAGCTGTTTTTT. Encoded protein: CASSFGAAGELFF. V and J are TRBV7-6 and TRBJ2-2; the D gene could be TRBD1 or TRBD2 (5 bases each). The V end lost 3 bases, the J end lost 6 bases, and 8 bases lay between the germline ends. The CDR3 is 13 residues long. Germline CDR1 is SGHVS and CDR2 is FNYEAQ.

The rearrangement uses TRBV20-1 and TRBJ2-3; D remains ambiguous. Germline V CDR1 and CDR2: DFQATT, SNEGSKA (reference sequence). The CDR3 consists of 15 residues. V was pared by 1 base and J by 2 bases, with 13 bases between. For the CDR3, the DNA is TGCAGTGCTAGAGCAGCTAGGGATGACACAGATACGCAGTATTTT. Encoded protein: CSARAARDDTDTQYF.

This clonotype showed up many times. CDR3 in amino acids: CASSLRELANYGYTF. DNA for the CDR3: TGTGCCAGCAGCTTAAGGGAACTGGCAAACTATGGCTACACCTTC. V is TRBV7-2 and J is TRBJ1-2, with D uncertain. The CDR3 runs to 15 residues. V lost 2 bases and J 2 bases, leaving 12 bases between the germline ends. CDR1 and CDR2 (germline): SGHTA, FQGNSA.

This clonotype showed up many times. The chain couples TRBV6-2 or TRBV6-3 to TRBJ1-5, with D possibly TRBD1 on 6 matching bases. The CDR3 is made up of 15 amino acids. CDR1 is MNHEY, CDR2 SVGEGT, per germline. V was shortened by 7 bases and J by 6 bases, with 19 bases between the two germline ends. CDR3: CASTKGAGDVQPQHF. The CDR3 DNA reads TGTGCCAGCACCAAAGGGGCAGGGGATGTTCAGCCCCAGCATTTT.

This clonotype was counted only a few times. The V and J genes are TRBV6-8 and TRBJ2-2; tentatively, D is TRBD1 (5 bases). In germline, CDR1 is MNHGY, CDR2 SAAAGT. This CDR3 is 15 amino acids long. V lost 6 bases to trimming and J lost 1 base, with 12 bases between them. CDR3 DNA: TGTGCCAGCAGCTACAGGACGGGGAACACCGGGGAGCTGTTTTTT. This encodes CASSYRTGNTGELFF.

This clonotype was recorded at least ten times. The chain links TRBV14 to TRBJ2-7; D might be TRBD2 (5 bases). The CDR3 runs to 15 residues. Germline V gene lookup returns CDR1 SGHDN and CDR2 FVKESK. The V and J ends lost 4 bases and 3 bases respectively, with 16 bases between them. The CDR3 sequence is CASSPPGGSVYEQYF. The CDR3 DNA sequence: TGTGCCAGCAGCCCACCTGGTGGGAGTGTCTACGAGCAGTACTTC.

The V and J genes are TRBV11-2 and TRBJ2-5; no clear D gene. This CDR3 spans 15 amino acids. Germline loops: CDR1 SGHAT, CDR2 FQNNGV. Trimming took off 7 bases at V and 2 bases at J, with 17 bases between the two ends. CDR3: CASKFSWSRQETQYF. In nucleotides, the CDR3 is TGTGCCAGCAAGTTCTCCTGGTCCCGACAAGAGACCCAGTACTTC.

This clonotype was seen more than once but under ten times. The chain uses TRBV7-9 and TRBJ2-7; 11 positions match TRBD1. Germline values: CDR1 SEHNR, CDR2 FQNEAQ (reference sequence). The CDR3 consists of 14 residues. V was clipped by 5 bases and J by 7 bases; unmatched bases: 7. CDR3 in DNA: TGTGCCAGCAGCCCCGGGACAGGGGGAGGGGAGCAGTACTTC. Protein product: CASSPGTGGGEQYF.

The V and J genes are TRBV6-1 and TRBJ2-7; the D gene is possibly TRBD2 (5 bases). The germline gives CDR1 MNHNS, CDR2 SASEGT. This CDR3 contains 16 residues. The V and J ends lost 2 bases and 3 bases respectively, with 17 bases between them. CDR3 sequence: CASSEFGIGPRYEQYF. The CDR3 DNA is TGTGCCAGCAGTGAATTCGGGATAGGACCACGCTACGAGCAGTACTTC.

This clonotype has at least ten counts. The rearrangement links TRBV7-7 to TRBJ2-1, with no clear D. Germline V lookup: CDR1 SSHAT, CDR2 FNYEAQ (reference sequence). CDR3 length: 13 amino acids. Trimming removed 2 bases at V and 9 bases at J, with 11 bases between. The CDR3 sequence is CASSLSVFGEQFF. The CDR3 nucleotides are TGTGCCAGCAGCTTATCCGTTTTTGGTGAGCAGTTCTTC.

There are a few counts of this clonotype. V is TRBV27 and J is TRBJ2-3; the match to TRBD2 covers 7 bases. Germline loops: CDR1 MNHEY, CDR2 SMNVEV (reference sequence). V was clipped by 5 bases and J by 5 bases; unmatched bases: 13. The CDR3 spans 16 residues. The DNA for the CDR3 is TGTGCCAGCAGTGGCCTCCCCGGGGGAGGGGTAGATACGCAGTATTTT. It translates to CASSGLPGGGVDTQYF.

This chain connects TRBV28 to TRBJ2-1, with 11 bases identical to TRBD2. V lost 5 bases to trimming and J lost 5 bases; unmatched junction nucleotides: 11. Germline V CDR1 and CDR2: MDHEN, SYDVKM. This CDR3 spans 17 amino acids. The CDR3 loop reads CASSHPPIAGGHNEQFF. CDR3 nucleotide sequence: TGTGCCAGCAGTCACCCCCCCATAGCGGGGGGGCACAATGAGCAGTTCTTC.

Only a few counts were recorded for this clonotype. The V gene is TRBV5-4, the J gene TRBJ2-5, with TRBD1 as a possible D gene (6 bases). This CDR3 contains 13 residues. Germline loops: CDR1 SGHNT, CDR2 YYREEE (reference sequence). V gave up 5 bases and J gave up 0 bases, with 8 bases separating them. CDR3 sequence (DNA): TGTGCCAGCAGTACAGGGTACCAAGAGACCCAGTACTTC. The encoded protein is CASSTGYQETQYF. Together with reference TRBV5-4 and TRBJ2-5, the CDR3 gives the full variable domain: ETGVTQSPTHLIKTRGQQVTLRCSSQSGHNTVSWYQQALGQGPQFIFQYYREEENGRGNFPPRFSGLQFPNYSSELNVNALELDDSALYLCASSTGYQETQYFGPGTRLLVL.

This clonotype was observed many times. The chain couples TRBV7-6 to TRBJ2-7; D possibly uses TRBD1 or TRBD2 (5 bases each). Germline values: CDR1 SGHVS, CDR2 FNYEAQ. The CDR3 runs 15 residues. The V end lost 5 bases, the J end lost 0 bases, and 14 bases lay between the germline ends. The CDR3 spells CASSKGIGSSYEQYF. CDR3 DNA: TGTGCCAGCAGCAAGGGGATAGGGAGCTCCTACGAGCAGTACTTC.

The chain carries TRBV18 and TRBJ2-3, with D possibly TRBD1 on 5 matching bases. Trimming took 7 bases from V and 2 from J, leaving 10 bases between them. Per germline, CDR1 KGHSH and CDR2 LQKENI. This CDR3 is 13 amino acids long. The CDR3 sequence: CASLGAATDTQYF. The CDR3 DNA sequence: TGTGCCAGCTTAGGGGCTGCCACAGATACGCAGTATTTT. The variable domain in full, completed from reference TRBV18 and TRBJ2-3, reads NAGVMQNPRHLVRRRGQEARLRCSPMKGHSHVYWYRQLPEEGLKFMVYLQKENIIDESGMPKERFSAEFPKEGPSILRIQQVVRGDSAAYFCASLGAATDTQYFGPGTRLTVL.

About this clonotype itself: One end of the junction fails to match germline, which may point to a read error. CDR3 residues: CASSQGYSYEQYF. In DNA form, the CDR3 reads TGTGCCAGCAGCCAAGGATACTCCTACGAGCAGTACTTC. The chain uses TRBV4-1 and TRBJ2-7; no definite D call. Germline CDR1 reads MGHRA; CDR2 reads YSYEKL. This CDR3 has 13 residues.

CDR3 nucleotides: TGCAGCGTTGAAGTTCCAGTGGGACAGGGGGAACCCTACGAGCAGTACTTC. As protein: CSVEVPVGQGEPYEQYF. V usage is TRBV29-1 and J usage is TRBJ2-7; 11 bases are a match to TRBD1. V lost 1 base to trimming and J lost 2 bases; unmatched junction nucleotides: 10. CDR3 length: 17 residues. Germline CDR1 and CDR2: SQVTM and ANQGSEA.

The chain is built from TRBV24-1 and TRBJ1-1, with D uncertain. Looked up from germline, CDR1 is KGHDR and CDR2 is SFDVKD. The ends were cut back, 7 bases at V and 5 bases at J, with 13 bases in the middle. The CDR3 runs 13 residues. CDR3 nucleotides: TGTGCCACCAGCGCCGCTTTAGAGACTGAAGCTTTCTTT. Encoded protein: CATSAALETEAFF.

The chain combines TRBV28 with TRBJ2-1; D gene uncertain. The length of the CDR3 is 19 residues. Germline-derived CDR1 and CDR2 are MDHEN and SYDVKM. The V and J ends lost 6 bases and 0 bases respectively, with 24 bases between them. This CDR3 reads CASRPVGPHPPSSYNEQFF. DNA of the CDR3: TGTGCCAGCAGGCCCGTCGGGCCTCACCCCCCGAGCTCCTACAATGAGCAGTTCTTC.

In this sample, this clonotype turned up once. The gene calls are TRBV5-1 and TRBJ1-6, with 12 bases fitting TRBD1. The CDR3 runs 16 residues. With V trimmed by 1 base and J by 9 bases, 5 bases remained unmatched. CDR1 is SGHRS and CDR2 is YFSETQ in the germline V gene. CDR3 in amino acids: CASSLTGTGGLSPLHF. CDR3 nucleotides: TGCGCCAGCAGCTTGACCGGGACAGGGGGCCTTTCACCCCTCCACTTT.